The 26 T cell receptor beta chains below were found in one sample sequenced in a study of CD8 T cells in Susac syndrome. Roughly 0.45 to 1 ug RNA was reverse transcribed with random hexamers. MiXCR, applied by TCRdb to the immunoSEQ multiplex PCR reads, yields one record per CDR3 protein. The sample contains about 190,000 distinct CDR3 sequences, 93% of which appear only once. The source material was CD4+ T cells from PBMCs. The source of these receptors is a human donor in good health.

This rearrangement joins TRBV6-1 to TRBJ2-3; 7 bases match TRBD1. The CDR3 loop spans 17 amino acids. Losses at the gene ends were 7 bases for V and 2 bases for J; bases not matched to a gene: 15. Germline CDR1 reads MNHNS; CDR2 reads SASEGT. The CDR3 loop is CASTGRGKSMITDTQYF. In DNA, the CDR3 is TGTGCCAGCACGGGCAGGGGGAAATCGATGATCACAGATACGCAGTATTTT.

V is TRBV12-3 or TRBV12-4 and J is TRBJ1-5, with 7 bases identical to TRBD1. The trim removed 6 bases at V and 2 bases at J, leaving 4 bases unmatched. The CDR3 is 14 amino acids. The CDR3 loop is CASRPGTGNQPQHF. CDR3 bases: TGTGCCAGCAGACCCGGGACAGGCAATCAGCCCCAGCATTTT.

CDR3 sequence reads: CASSQLQGEAKNIQYF. For the CDR3, the DNA is TGTGCCAGCAGCCAGCTACAGGGGGAAGCCAAAAACATTCAGTACTTC. This chain uses TRBV4-2 with TRBJ2-4; the match to TRBD1 covers 8 bases. Looked up from germline, CDR1 is LGHNA and CDR2 is YNFKEQ. J gave up 0 bases and V 3 bases, and 4 bases lay outside the gene matches. This CDR3 region has 16 residues.

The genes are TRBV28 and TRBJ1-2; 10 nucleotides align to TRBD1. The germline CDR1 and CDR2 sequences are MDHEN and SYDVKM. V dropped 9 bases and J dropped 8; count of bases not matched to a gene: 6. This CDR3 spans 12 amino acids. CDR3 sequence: CASRQGAFGYTF. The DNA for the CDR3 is TGTGCCAGTCGACAGGGGGCGTTCGGCTACACCTTC.

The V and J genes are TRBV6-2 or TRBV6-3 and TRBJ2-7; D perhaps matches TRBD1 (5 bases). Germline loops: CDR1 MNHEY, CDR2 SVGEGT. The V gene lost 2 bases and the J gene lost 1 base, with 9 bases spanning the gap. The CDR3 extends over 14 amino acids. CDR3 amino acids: CASSYVGPSYEQYV. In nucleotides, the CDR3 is TGTGCCAGCAGTTACGTGGGGCCGTCCTACGAGCAGTACGTC.

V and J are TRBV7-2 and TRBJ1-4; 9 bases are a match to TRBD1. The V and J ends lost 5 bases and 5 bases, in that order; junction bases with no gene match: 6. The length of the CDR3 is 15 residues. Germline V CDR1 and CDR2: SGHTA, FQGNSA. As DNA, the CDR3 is TGTGCCAGCAGCCTCGGGACAGGGAAGAATGAAAAACTGTTTTTT. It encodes CASSLGTGKNEKLFF.

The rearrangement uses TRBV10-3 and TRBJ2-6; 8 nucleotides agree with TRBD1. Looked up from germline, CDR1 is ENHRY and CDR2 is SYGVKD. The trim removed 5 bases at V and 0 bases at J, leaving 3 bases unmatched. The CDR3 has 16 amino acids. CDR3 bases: TGTGCCATCAGTCCCGGGACAGGCTCTGGGGCCAACGTCCTGACTTTC. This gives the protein CAISPGTGSGANVLTF.

CDR3 DNA sequence: TGCAGCGCTTCACAGGGGGCGGGTAATGAGCAGTTCTTC. This sequence encodes CSASQGAGNEQFF. This sequence joins TRBV29-1 and TRBJ2-1, with 9 bases aligning to TRBD1. The CDR3 extends over 13 amino acids. Germline CDR1 SQVTM, CDR2 ANQGSEA. Losses at the gene ends were 7 bases for V and 7 bases for J; bases not matched to a gene: 8.

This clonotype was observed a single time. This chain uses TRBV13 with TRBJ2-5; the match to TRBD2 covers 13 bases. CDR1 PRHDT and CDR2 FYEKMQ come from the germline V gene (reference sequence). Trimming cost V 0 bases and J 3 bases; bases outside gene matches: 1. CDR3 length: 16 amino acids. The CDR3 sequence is CASSLGGLAGEETQYF. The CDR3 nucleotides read TGTGCCAGCAGCTTAGGAGGACTAGCGGGGGAAGAGACCCAGTACTTC.

The CDR3 sequence: CASTLGQGYGYTF. The CDR3 DNA reads TGTGCCAGCACCCTAGGACAGGGATATGGCTACACCTTC. V gene TRBV9 combines with J gene TRBJ1-2, with 8 bases aligning to TRBD1. With 6 bases clipped from V and 5 bases from J, the junction kept 6 bases outside the gene matches. Germline CDR1 reads SGDLS; CDR2 reads YYNGEE. CDR3 length: 13 residues.

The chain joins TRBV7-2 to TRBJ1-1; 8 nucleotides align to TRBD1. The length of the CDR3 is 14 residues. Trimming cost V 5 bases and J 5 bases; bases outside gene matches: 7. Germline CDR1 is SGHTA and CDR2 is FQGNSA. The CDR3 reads CASSPRQGKTEAFF. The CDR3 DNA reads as TGTGCCAGCAGCCCAAGACAGGGGAAAACTGAAGCTTTCTTT.

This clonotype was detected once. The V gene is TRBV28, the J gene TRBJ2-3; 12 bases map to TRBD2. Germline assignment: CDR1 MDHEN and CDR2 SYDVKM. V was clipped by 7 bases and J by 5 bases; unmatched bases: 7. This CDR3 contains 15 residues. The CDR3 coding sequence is TGTGCCAGCATCTCAGAGACTAGCGGGAGAGATACGCAGTATTTT. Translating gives CASISETSGRDTQYF.

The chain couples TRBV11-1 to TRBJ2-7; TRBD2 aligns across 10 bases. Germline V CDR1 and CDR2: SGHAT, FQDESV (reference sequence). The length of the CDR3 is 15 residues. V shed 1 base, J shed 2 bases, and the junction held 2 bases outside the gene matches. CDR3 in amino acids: CASSLELAGTYEQYF. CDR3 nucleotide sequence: TGTGCCAGCAGCTTAGAACTAGCGGGAACCTACGAGCAGTACTTC.

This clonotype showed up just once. This chain's CDR3 is CASSFMVGSGGGEQFF. The CDR3 coding sequence is TGTGCCAGCAGTTTCATGGTTGGGTCGGGAGGCGGTGAGCAGTTCTTC. The chain employs TRBV12-3 or TRBV12-4 and TRBJ2-1; 7 positions agree with TRBD2. CDR3 size: 16 residues. The ends lost 3 bases at V and 9 bases at J; junction bases unmatched: 14.

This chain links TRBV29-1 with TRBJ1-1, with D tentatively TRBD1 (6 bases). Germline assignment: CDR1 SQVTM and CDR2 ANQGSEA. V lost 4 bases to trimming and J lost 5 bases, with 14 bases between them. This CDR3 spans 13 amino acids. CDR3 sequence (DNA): TGCAGCGTTGCCACAGGAGGGGGGACTGAAGCTTTCTTT. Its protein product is CSVATGGGTEAFF.

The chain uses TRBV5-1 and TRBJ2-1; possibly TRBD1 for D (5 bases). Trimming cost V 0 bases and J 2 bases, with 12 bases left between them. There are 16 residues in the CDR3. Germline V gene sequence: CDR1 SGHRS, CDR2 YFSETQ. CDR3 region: CASSLAAGQPYNEQFF. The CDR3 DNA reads TGCGCCAGCAGCTTGGCCGCAGGGCAACCCTACAATGAGCAGTTCTTC.

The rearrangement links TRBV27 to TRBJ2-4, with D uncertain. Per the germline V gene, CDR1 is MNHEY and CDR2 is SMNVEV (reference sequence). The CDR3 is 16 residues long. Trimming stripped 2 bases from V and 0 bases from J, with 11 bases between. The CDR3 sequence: CASSLNTVRAKNIQYF. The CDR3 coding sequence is TGTGCCAGCAGTTTAAACACGGTTCGAGCCAAAAACATTCAGTACTTC.

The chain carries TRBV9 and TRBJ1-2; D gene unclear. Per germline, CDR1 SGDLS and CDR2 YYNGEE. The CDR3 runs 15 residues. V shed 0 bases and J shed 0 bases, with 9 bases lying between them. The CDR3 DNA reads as TGTGCCAGCAGCGTAGCAGGCTCAGCTAACTATGGCTACACCTTC. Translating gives CASSVAGSANYGYTF.

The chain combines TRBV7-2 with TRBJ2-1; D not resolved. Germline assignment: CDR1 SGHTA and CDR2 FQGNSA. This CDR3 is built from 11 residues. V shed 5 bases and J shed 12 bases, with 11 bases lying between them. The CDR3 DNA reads TGTGCCAGCAGCCAATTTCCGAGGCAGTTCTTC. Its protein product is CASSQFPRQFF.

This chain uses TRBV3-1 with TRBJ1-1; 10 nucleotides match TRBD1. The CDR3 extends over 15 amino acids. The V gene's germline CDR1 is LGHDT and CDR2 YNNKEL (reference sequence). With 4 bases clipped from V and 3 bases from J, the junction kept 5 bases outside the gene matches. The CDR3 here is CASSLWDRGHTEAFF. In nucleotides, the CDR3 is TGTGCCAGCAGCCTCTGGGACAGGGGCCACACTGAAGCTTTCTTT.

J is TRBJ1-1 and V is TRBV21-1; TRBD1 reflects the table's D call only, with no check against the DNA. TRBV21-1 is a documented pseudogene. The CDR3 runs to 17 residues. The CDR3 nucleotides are TGTGCCAGCAGCAAGGTCGGGGCGCGGGGGCGGAACACTGAAGCTTTCTTT. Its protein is CASSKVGARGRNTEAFF.

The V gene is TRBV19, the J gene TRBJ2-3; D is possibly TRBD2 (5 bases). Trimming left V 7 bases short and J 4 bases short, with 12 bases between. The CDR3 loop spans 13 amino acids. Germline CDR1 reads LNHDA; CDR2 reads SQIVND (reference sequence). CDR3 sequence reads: CASTPTRADTQYF. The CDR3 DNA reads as TGTGCCAGTACGCCCACGAGGGCAGATACGCAGTATTTT. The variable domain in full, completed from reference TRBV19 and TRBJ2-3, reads DGGITQSPKYLFRKEGQNVTLSCEQNLNHDAMYWYRQDPGQGLRLIYYSQIVNDFQKGDIAEGYSVSREKKESFPLTVTSAQKNPTAFYLCASTPTRADTQYFGPGTRLTVL.

This chain's CDR3 is CSASTGADTQYF. CDR3 DNA sequence: TGCAGTGCTAGCACAGGGGCAGATACGCAGTATTTT. The chain combines TRBV20-1 with TRBJ2-3; 7 bases line up with TRBD1. V shed 3 bases and J 4 bases; nucleotides not matched to a gene: 1. The CDR3 consists of 12 residues. Germline CDR1 DFQATT, CDR2 SNEGSKA (reference sequence).

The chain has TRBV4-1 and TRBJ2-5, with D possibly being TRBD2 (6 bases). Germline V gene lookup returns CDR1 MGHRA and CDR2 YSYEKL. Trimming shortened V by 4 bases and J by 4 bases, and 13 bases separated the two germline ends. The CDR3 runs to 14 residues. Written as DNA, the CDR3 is TGCGCCAGCAGCCGGGGGGACGGTGGAGAGACCCAGTACTTC. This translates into CASSRGDGGETQYF.

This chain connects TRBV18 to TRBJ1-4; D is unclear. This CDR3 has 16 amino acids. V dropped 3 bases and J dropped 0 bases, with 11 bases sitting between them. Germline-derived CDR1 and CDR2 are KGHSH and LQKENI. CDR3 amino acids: CASSPNTPATNEKLFF. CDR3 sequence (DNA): TGTGCCAGCTCACCCAATACCCCCGCAACTAATGAAAAACTGTTTTTT.

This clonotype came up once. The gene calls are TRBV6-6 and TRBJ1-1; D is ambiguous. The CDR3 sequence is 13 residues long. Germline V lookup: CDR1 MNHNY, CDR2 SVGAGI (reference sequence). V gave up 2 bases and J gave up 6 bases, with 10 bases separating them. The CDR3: CASSYAQRAEAFF. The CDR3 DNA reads TGTGCCAGCAGTTACGCTCAGAGGGCTGAAGCTTTCTTT.